The source of this T cell receptor beta chain is a study of blood T cell repertoires in COVID-19. Study background: Collection of acute and convalescent COVID-19 samples took place in the United States, Italy and Spain. T cells, B-cell-depleted T cells, or PBMCs provided the cDNA or gDNA that served as material.

The germline gives CDR1 KGHSH, CDR2 LQKENI. CDR3 length equals 14 residues. The V segment lost 4 bases and the J segment 3 bases; nucleotides outside the gene matches: 5. Authors' analysis steps: Amplification of reference gene primers provided the estimated nucleated cell counts. The method was immunoSEQ multiplex PCR; TCRdb's version includes in-frame clones alone and lacks a portion of them. The D gene and trimming were derived from the DNA, and the V and J assignments and clone size from that table. This table has roughly 200,000 clones, approximately 85% appearing once. The TCR was taken from a human donor with active or convalescent COVID-19. The donor label of this sample is uncertain. The specimen was peripheral blood. This sequence joins TRBV18 and TRBJ1-2, with 7 bases matching TRBD1. CDR3 protein: CASSLGQVDYGYTF. Written as DNA, the CDR3 is TGTGCCAGCTCACTTGGACAGGTGGACTATGGCTACACCTTC.